Presented here are 20 T cell receptor beta chains from one specimen sequenced in a study of blood T cell repertoires in COVID-19. Profiled with immunoSEQ multiplex PCR; TCRdb holds only in-frame clones, not every one. The sample contains 25,000 to 30,000 clones, over 70% of which appear only once. Source material: peripheral blood. These receptors all stem from a woman aged 55-70 years with acute or convalescent COVID-19.

The chain has TRBV27 and TRBJ1-1; no clear D gene. Germline lookup yields CDR1 MNHEY and CDR2 SMNVEV (reference sequence). Trimming removed 8 bases at V and 0 bases at J, with 16 bases between. CDR3 length equals 15 residues. The CDR3 DNA follows: TGTGCCAGCCAGGTTACGAGGGTCATGAACACTGAAGCTTTCTTT. It codes for CASQVTRVMNTEAFF.

The gene calls are TRBV5-1 and TRBJ2-3; D not certain. CDR3 length: 12 residues. Germline V CDR1 and CDR2: SGHRS, YFSETQ. V lost 0 bases and J 4 bases, leaving 3 bases between the germline ends. CDR3 in amino acids: CASSLVSDTQYF. For the CDR3, the DNA is TGCGCCAGCAGCTTGGTATCAGATACGCAGTATTTT.

The chain recombines TRBV30 with TRBJ2-7, with 10 bases that match TRBD1. This CDR3 has 14 amino acids. V shed 3 bases, J shed 6 bases, and the junction held 8 bases outside the gene matches. CDR1 and CDR2 from the germline V gene are GTSNPN and SVGIG (reference sequence). CDR3 nucleotide sequence: TGTGCCTGGAGCCGGGACAGGGGCGTAGGCGAGCAGTACTTC. The encoded protein is CAWSRDRGVGEQYF.

The rearrangement uses TRBV19 and TRBJ1-2; the match to TRBD1 covers 10 bases. Germline V CDR1 and CDR2: LNHDA, SQIVND (reference sequence). V shed 4 bases and J 2 bases; nucleotides not matched to a gene: 13. The CDR3 length is 18 residues. CDR3 DNA: TGTGCCAGTAGTACAAAAGCCGGGACAGGGGATGGGAACTATGGCTACACCTTC. Its protein product is CASSTKAGTGDGNYGYTF.

J is TRBJ2-2 and V is TRBV7-3; possibly TRBD2 for D (5 bases). Trimming shortened V by 5 bases and J by 0 bases, and 13 bases separated the two germline ends. The CDR3 covers 16 residues. Germline V gene data show CDR1 as SGHTA and CDR2 as FQGTGA. In DNA, the CDR3 is TGTGCCAGCAGCCCGCTGAGGGCAGCGAACACCGGGGAGCTGTTTTTT. This encodes CASSPLRAANTGELFF.

The genes are TRBV6-6 and TRBJ2-7; no firm D call. In germline, CDR1 is MNHNY, CDR2 SVGAGI (reference sequence). The CDR3 is made up of 12 amino acids. V was trimmed by 5 bases and J by 2 bases, leaving 7 bases between them. The CDR3 DNA follows: TGTGCCAGCAGTCAGCAAACCTACGAGCAGTACTTC. It translates to CASSQQTYEQYF.

This chain joins TRBV29-1 and TRBJ1-1; D is ambiguous. The CDR3 totals 16 residues. Germline V lookup: CDR1 SQVTM, CDR2 ANQGSEA. Trimming removed 5 bases at V and 1 base at J, with 20 bases between. In DNA form, the CDR3 reads TGCAGCGTTCCCCTCGTTCGGGAGCTTAAGAACACTGAAGCTTTCTTT. Amino acid sequence: CSVPLVRELKNTEAFF.

This chain joins TRBV19 and TRBJ1-5; TRBD1 matches at 7 bases. The ends lost 4 bases at V and 9 bases at J; junction bases unmatched: 9. The CDR3 extends over 14 amino acids. Per germline, CDR1 LNHDA and CDR2 SQIVND (reference sequence). CDR3 sequence reads: CASSKRDSLGPQHF. DNA of the CDR3: TGTGCCAGTAGTAAAAGGGACAGCCTAGGGCCCCAGCATTTT.

The chain employs TRBV30 and TRBJ2-7; no definite D call. Germline V lookup: CDR1 GTSNPN, CDR2 SVGIG (reference sequence). This CDR3 is built from 15 residues. The germline V and J ends were trimmed by 3 bases and 3 bases, with 18 bases remaining between them. CDR3 nucleotide sequence: TGTGCCTGGAGCCCTTCCGCCTACAGACACTACGAGCAGTACTTC. Protein sequence: CAWSPSAYRHYEQYF.

This clone was observed a handful of times. This chain joins TRBV9 and TRBJ2-7; 7 bases map to TRBD1. CDR3 length: 15 residues. The trim removed 3 bases at V and 2 bases at J, leaving 8 bases unmatched. CDR1 and CDR2 from the germline V gene are SGDLS and YYNGEE. As DNA, the CDR3 is TGTGCCAGCAGCGCTTCCCTCGGGACAGCCTACGAGCAGTACTTC. Translated: CASSASLGTAYEQYF.

The chain carries TRBV12-3 or TRBV12-4 and TRBJ2-1; 9 bases match TRBD1. With V trimmed by 9 bases and J by 11 bases, 8 bases remained unmatched. The CDR3 length is 12 residues. Here the CDR3 DNA reads TGTGCCAGTAGATGGGACAGGGTGAAGCAGTTCTTC. It specifies CASRWDRVKQFF.

V and J are TRBV24-1 and TRBJ2-5; 11 nucleotides align to TRBD2. V was clipped by 1 base and J by 4 bases; unmatched bases: 7. Looked up from germline, CDR1 is KGHDR and CDR2 is SFDVKD. The CDR3 loop spans 17 amino acids. The CDR3 DNA reads as TGTGCCACCAGTGATTTTGTCGGACTAGCGGGCCTAGAGACCCAGTACTTC. Encoded protein: CATSDFVGLAGLETQYF.

Regarding this clone: The same CDR3 can be traced to other DNA sequences in this sample. The chain employs TRBV5-5 and TRBJ2-3; the D is unclear. Trimming left V 1 base short and J 4 bases short, with 7 bases between. CDR3 length equals 13 residues. Germline V gene lookup returns CDR1 SGHKS and CDR2 YYEKEE (reference sequence). CDR3 loop: CASSLSGSDTQYF. For the CDR3, the DNA is TGTGCCAGCAGCTTGTCCGGGTCAGATACGCAGTATTTT.

V gene TRBV2 combines with J gene TRBJ1-3; 9 bases fit TRBD1. Per the germline V gene, CDR1 is SNHLY and CDR2 is FYNNEI. V was clipped by 4 bases and J by 3 bases; unmatched bases: 4. This CDR3 contains 15 residues. The CDR3 DNA is TGTGCCAGCAGTGTACAGGGGGCTTATGGAAACACCATATATTTT. It translates to CASSVQGAYGNTIYF. The full variable domain, rest sourced from reference TRBV2 and TRBJ1-3, is EPEVTQTPSHQVTQMGQEVILRCVPISNHLYFYWYRQILGQKVEFLVSFYNNEISEKSEIFDDQFSVERPDGSNFTLKIRSTKLEDSAMYFCASSVQGAYGNTIYFGEGSWLTVV.

V usage is TRBV21-1 and J usage is TRBJ2-5; the table assigns TRBD1, which was not confirmed against the DNA. TRBV21-1 is given as a pseudogene. The CDR3 contains 16 residues. The CDR3 reads CASSKDARGKAETQYF. CDR3 nucleotide sequence: TGTGCCAGCAGCAAAGATGCCAGGGGGAAGGCGGAGACCCAGTACTTC.

The chain joins TRBV7-8 to TRBJ1-2, with TRBD1 as a possible D gene (6 bases). The CDR3 runs to 17 residues. The V gene lost 1 base and the J gene lost 0 bases, with 15 bases spanning the gap. Germline CDR1 SGHVS, CDR2 FQNEAQ. The CDR3 nucleotides read TGTGCCAGCAGCTTAGATGGCCTATGGACAGCTAACTATGGCTACACCTTC. Translated: CASSLDGLWTANYGYTF.

The chain employs TRBV5-4 and TRBJ2-7; 9 positions agree with TRBD2. The CDR3 runs to 16 residues. CDR1 is SGHNT and CDR2 is YYREEE in the germline V gene (reference sequence). Trimming cost V 4 bases and J 3 bases; bases outside gene matches: 11. The CDR3 spells CASSLLGSGGYYEQYF. CDR3 coding DNA: TGTGCCAGCAGCCTCCTTGGTAGCGGGGGTTACTACGAGCAGTACTTC.

This chain links TRBV28 with TRBJ2-7; no firm D call. The CDR3 is 12 amino acids. CDR1 is MDHEN and CDR2 is SYDVKM in the germline V gene. Trimming cost V 2 bases and J 6 bases, with 8 bases left between them. CDR3 DNA: TGTGCCAGCAGTTTAAGAGTGCGCGAGCAGTACTTC. Residues: CASSLRVREQYF. Variable domain in full (rest from reference TRBV28 and TRBJ2-7): DVKVTQSSRYLVKRTGEKVFLECVQDMDHENMFWYRQDPGLGLRLIYFSYDVKMKEKGDIPEGYSVSREKKERFSLILESASTNQTSMYLCASSLRVREQYFGPGTRLTVT.

The V and J genes are TRBV30 and TRBJ2-6; tentatively, D is TRBD1 (5 bases). V lost 4 bases and J lost 1, with 11 bases in between. This CDR3 is built from 15 residues. Germline assignment: CDR1 GTSNPN and CDR2 SVGIG (reference sequence). CDR3 nucleotides: TGTGCCTGGAAGGCCCCAGGGTCTGGGGCCAACGTCCTGACTTTC. This codes for CAWKAPGSGANVLTF.

The genes are TRBV6-1 and TRBJ2-7; 7 bases agree with TRBD1. The CDR3 has 11 residues. Germline CDR1 is MNHNS and CDR2 is SASEGT. The ends lost 10 bases at V and 6 bases at J; junction bases unmatched: 6. The CDR3 reads CATTYRGEQYF. The CDR3 DNA sequence: TGTGCCACGACCTACAGGGGCGAGCAGTACTTC.